Presented here are 16 T cell receptor beta chains from one specimen sequenced in a study of cytomegalovirus exposure and HLA in healthy donors (dated by TCRdb to 2016 to 2017). Library preparation used the immunoSEQ multiplex PCR assay. For the multiplex PCR, a mixture combining 60 forward primers for TCR Vbeta segments and 13 reverse primers for TCR Jbeta segments was used. TCRdb provides this immuneACCESS table in a form limited to in-frame rearrangements. Some clones are lacking; in checked studies, under half of them reflect an unresolved V gene, and why the rest are absent is not known. This sample gives about 83,000 clones in total; 81% of them show up just once. Around 1.9% of the sample rests with the top ten. Source material: PBMCs. The source of these receptors is a woman aged 25 to 39 in good health and CMV-seronegative.

The CDR3 is CASSPPTGGADTQYF. CDR3 sequence (DNA): TGTGCCAGCTCACCACCGACAGGGGGCGCAGATACGCAGTATTTT. The V and J genes are TRBV18 and TRBJ2-3; 10 positions match TRBD1. The germline CDR1 and CDR2 sequences are KGHSH and LQKENI. The CDR3 contains 15 residues. V shed 0 bases and J 4 bases; nucleotides not matched to a gene: 1.

V is TRBV19 and J is TRBJ2-7; TRBD2 agrees at 9 bases. V trimming: 1 base; J trimming: 7 bases; junction bases outside the gene matches: 8. The CDR3 spans 15 residues. Germline V lookup: CDR1 LNHDA, CDR2 SQIVND (reference sequence). CDR3 loop: CASSIASGRKGEQYF. The CDR3 DNA reads as TGTGCCAGTAGTATAGCGAGCGGGAGGAAGGGGGAGCAGTACTTC.

The CDR3 bases are TGTGCCAGCTCTCAGGGGCCCTACAATGAGCAGTTCTTC. It translates to CASSQGPYNEQFF. This rearrangement joins TRBV11-2 to TRBJ2-1, with D possibly TRBD1 on 6 matching bases. Germline V gene data show CDR1 as SGHAT and CDR2 as FQNNGV. There are 13 residues in the CDR3. V dropped 8 bases and J dropped 2 bases, with 10 bases sitting between them. Full variable domain (rest looked up from reference TRBV11-2 and TRBJ2-1): EAGVAQSPRYKIIEKRQSVAFWCNPISGHATLYWYQQILGQGPKLLIQFQNNGVVDDSQLPKDRFSAERLKGVDSTLKIQPAKLEDSAVYLCASSQGPYNEQFFGPGTRLTVL.

The chain combines TRBV5-1 with TRBJ2-6, with 7 positions matching TRBD1. Trimming removed 4 bases from V and 2 bases from J; junction bases left unmatched: 6. The CDR3 spans 16 residues. Germline lookup yields CDR1 SGHRS and CDR2 YFSETQ. The CDR3 protein is CASSPGTATGANVLTF. CDR3 bases: TGCGCCAGCAGCCCGGGGACAGCGACTGGGGCCAACGTCCTGACTTTC.

CDR3 sequence (DNA): TGTGCCAGCCGGCAAGGGGCGGGGGAGACCCAGTACTTC. Protein: CASRQGAGETQYF. V and J are TRBV6-5 and TRBJ2-5; tentatively, D is TRBD2 (6 bases). Trimming removed 8 bases from V and 5 bases from J, with 15 bases in between. Looked up from germline, CDR1 is MNHEY and CDR2 is SVGAGI. The CDR3 loop spans 13 amino acids.

This chain joins TRBV19 and TRBJ2-7; 8 bases map to TRBD2. Germline lookup yields CDR1 LNHDA and CDR2 SQIVND (reference sequence). The CDR3 extends over 13 amino acids. Trimming took 5 bases from V and 3 from J; bases not matched to a gene: 3. This CDR3 reads CASSPGLDYEQYF. The DNA for the CDR3 is TGTGCCAGTAGTCCGGGACTAGACTACGAGCAGTACTTC.

This clone was picked up one time. V and J are TRBV4-2 and TRBJ1-6; a possible D gene is TRBD1 (5 bases). The CDR3 is made up of 15 amino acids. Trimming pared 0 bases from V and 9 bases from J, leaving 12 bases between. Per germline, CDR1 LGHNA and CDR2 YNFKEQ. Here the CDR3 DNA reads TGTGCCAGCAGCCAAGAAGGTCGGGGGGGTTCACCCCTCCACTTT. Amino acids: CASSQEGRGGSPLHF.

The chain recombines TRBV19 with TRBJ2-2, with 11 bases matching TRBD2. The CDR3 is 16 amino acids. Germline CDR1 reads LNHDA; CDR2 reads SQIVND (reference sequence). The V gene end was trimmed by 1 base and the J gene end by 7 bases; junction bases not matched to a gene: 5. The CDR3 nucleotides read TGTGCCAGTAGTATAGCGGCTAGCGGGGGGCACGGGGAGCTGTTTTTT. It codes for CASSIAASGGHGELFF.

The rearrangement joins TRBV6-1 to TRBJ2-5; TRBD2 agrees at 7 bases. Germline trimming cut 2 bases from V and 3 bases from J; bases unmatched to any gene: 3. In germline, CDR1 is MNHNS, CDR2 SASEGT. The CDR3 has 14 amino acids. As DNA, the CDR3 is TGTGCCAGCAGTGAATTACTAGCGAAAGAGACCCAGTACTTC. Amino acids: CASSELLAKETQYF.

The sample holds a few counts of this clone. The genes are TRBV25-1 and TRBJ2-7; 9 bases agree with TRBD2. The V and J ends lost 1 base and 4 bases, in that order; junction bases with no gene match: 11. Germline values: CDR1 MGHDK, CDR2 SYGVNS. This CDR3 spans 17 amino acids. Written as DNA, the CDR3 is TGTGCCAGCAGTGAATCAGGTAGCGGGAGAGGGCGATACGAGCAGTACTTC. Residues: CASSESGSGRGRYEQYF.

The CDR3 bases are TGTGCCAGCAGCTTAGACGGGAGGAACAACGAGCAGTACTTC. It codes for CASSLDGRNNEQYF. The chain combines TRBV11-3 with TRBJ2-7, with 7 bases aligning to TRBD2. V dropped 0 bases and J dropped 5; count of bases not matched to a gene: 4. This CDR3 is built from 14 residues. The germline V gene encodes CDR1 SGHNT and CDR2 YENEEA.

This clone was recorded only once. This chain joins TRBV13 and TRBJ2-5; 7 bases are shared with TRBD1. CDR1 PRHDT and CDR2 FYEKMQ come from the germline V gene (reference sequence). The CDR3 covers 14 residues. Germline trimming cut 5 bases from V and 2 bases from J; bases unmatched to any gene: 5. This chain's CDR3 is CASSRGTAQETQYF. CDR3 in DNA: TGTGCCAGCAGCCGTGGGACAGCTCAAGAGACCCAGTACTTC.

The chain couples TRBV19 to TRBJ2-7; 9 nucleotides match TRBD1. This CDR3 contains 17 residues. Germline assignment: CDR1 LNHDA and CDR2 SQIVND (reference sequence). J gave up 2 bases and V 5 bases, and 13 bases lay outside the gene matches. CDR3 DNA sequence: TGTGCCAGTAGTCCGAGAGGGACAGGGATCATAGCCTACGAGCAGTACTTC. Translated: CASSPRGTGIIAYEQYF.

The chain couples TRBV30 to TRBJ2-7; D possibly corresponds to TRBD2 (5 bases). The CDR3 consists of 11 residues. CDR1 is GTSNPN and CDR2 is SVGIG in the germline V gene (reference sequence). The V and J ends lost 5 bases and 4 bases respectively, with 9 bases between them. CDR3 sequence (DNA): TGTGCCTGGGAGGAGGATTACGAGCAGTACTTC. This encodes CAWEEDYEQYF.

The chain has TRBV7-6 and TRBJ1-5, with D tentatively TRBD1 (6 bases). This CDR3 is built from 14 residues. Germline values: CDR1 SGHVS, CDR2 FNYEAQ. The V gene lost 1 base and the J gene lost 3 bases, with 7 bases spanning the gap. The CDR3 sequence is CASSLDRVNQPQHF. The CDR3 region has the DNA TGTGCCAGCAGCTTAGACAGGGTCAATCAGCCCCAGCATTTT.

V gene TRBV5-4 combines with J gene TRBJ2-7; 13 nucleotides agree with TRBD2. The ends lost 3 bases at V and 3 bases at J; junction bases unmatched: 9. The germline V gene has CDR1 SGHNT and CDR2 YYREEE (reference sequence). CDR3 length: 17 residues. The CDR3: CASSSGTSGTSFYEQYF. CDR3 DNA sequence: TGTGCCAGCAGCTCCGGGACTAGCGGGACTTCCTTCTACGAGCAGTACTTC.